The clone carrying this T cell receptor (beta chain) was counted between two and nine times. Its matching antigen is unknown. The germline V gene has CDR1 SGHRS and CDR2 YFSETQ. The CDR3 extends over 12 amino acids. Trimming left V 4 bases short and J 2 bases short, with 3 bases between. The data belong to a study of CD8+ T cells in alopecia areata. Study overall: Dosing spanned 6 to 18 months on tofacitinib, then 6 months off drug. The study, taken as a whole, reports: Lesional scalp, especially alopecia totalis/universalis, showed higher clonality than normal scalp. Many of the expanded lesional clones endured in scalp and blood while on tofacitinib. In scalp, tofacitinib significantly decreased clonality and expanded CD8+ clones among the top 100.

Extraction of RNA preceded its reverse transcription into cDNA, which served as the sequencing template. Some clones are missing from TCRdb's copy, which holds only in-frame ones; the method was immunoSEQ multiplex PCR. The sample has 150,000 to 200,000 clones, 50% to 75% seen once; the top ten hold roughly 17%. Sample treatment: oral pan-JAK inhibitor, 5-10 mg twice daily. Sample: CD4+ T cells sorted from blood, taken between weeks 55 and 70, from a patient treated with tofacitinib. The rearrangement links TRBV5-1 to TRBJ2-2, with unresolved D. The source of this sequence is a human donor with alopecia areata. The CDR3 reads CASSGNTGELFF. The CDR3 DNA reads as TGCGCCAGCAGCGGCAACACCGGGGAGCTGTTTTTT.